These T cell receptor beta chains were read from a single sample in a study of cytomegalovirus exposure and HLA in healthy donors. Sequencing was performed with immunoSEQ multiplex PCR; in TCRdb, only in-frame clones are kept and a portion is missing. The sample carries about 150,000 clones, around 90% recorded once. Material: PBMCs. These receptor sequences come from a woman in her 30s in good health and CMV-seropositive. Both conserved end residues are part of each CDR3. Each record gives: V gene, clone size, D gene, J gene, CDR3 protein, CDR3 DNA. D genes are given only for firm matches. Size is omitted from some rows. Given values are once, few, many or a class for expanded clones.

v_call: TRBV5-1; clone_size: .; d_call: .; j_call: TRBJ2-5; cdr3_aa: CASREVLGKRETQYF; cdr3_nt: TGCGCCAGCAGAGAGGTGTTAGGGAAGCGGGAGACCCAGTACTTC
v_call: TRBV28; clone_size: .; d_call: .; j_call: TRBJ1-4; cdr3_aa: CASTAGIGTNEKLFF; cdr3_nt: TGTGCCAGCACCGCGGGGATTGGGACTAATGAAAAACTGTTTTTT
v_call: TRBV5-6; clone_size: .; d_call: .; j_call: TRBJ2-1; cdr3_aa: CASSLDLREQFF; cdr3_nt: TGTGCCAGCAGCTTGGATCTTCGGGAGCAGTTCTTC
v_call: TRBV7-2; clone_size: .; d_call: TRBD1; j_call: TRBJ1-2; cdr3_aa: CASRRQGGNYGYTF; cdr3_nt: TGTGCCAGCAGACGACAGGGGGGTAACTATGGCTACACCTTC
v_call: TRBV18; clone_size: .; d_call: .; j_call: TRBJ2-1; cdr3_aa: CASSPIGTPREQFF; cdr3_nt: TGTGCCAGCTCACCAATCGGGACTCCTAGGGAGCAGTTCTTC
v_call: TRBV27; clone_size: .; d_call: .; j_call: TRBJ2-7; cdr3_aa: CASSFGVSYEQYF; cdr3_nt: TGTGCCAGCAGTTTTGGAGTCAGCTACGAGCAGTACTTC
v_call: TRBV2; clone_size: .; d_call: TRBD2; j_call: TRBJ2-5; cdr3_aa: CASGTSGSRGETQYF; cdr3_nt: TGTGCCAGTGGGACTAGCGGGAGTAGGGGGGAGACCCAGTACTTC
v_call: TRBV16; clone_size: .; d_call: .; j_call: TRBJ2-1; cdr3_aa: CASSPHYNEQFF; cdr3_nt: TGTGCCAGCAGCCCACACTACAATGAGCAGTTCTTC
v_call: TRBV9; clone_size: .; d_call: .; j_call: TRBJ2-4; cdr3_aa: CASSVYAEEGNIQYF; cdr3_nt: TGTGCCAGCAGCGTATACGCGGAAGAAGGAAACATTCAGTACTTC
v_call: TRBV5-1; clone_size: once; d_call: .; j_call: TRBJ2-5; cdr3_aa: CASSLVTRGGETQYF; cdr3_nt: TGCGCCAGCAGCTTGGTAACGCGGGGCGGAGAGACCCAGTACTTC
v_call: TRBV29-1; clone_size: .; d_call: .; j_call: TRBJ2-2; cdr3_aa: CSAASPGELFF; cdr3_nt: TGCAGCGCGGCTAGCCCCGGGGAGCTGTTTTTT
v_call: TRBV9; clone_size: .; d_call: .; j_call: TRBJ1-1; cdr3_aa: CASSVGGDAGTEAFF; cdr3_nt: TGTGCCAGCAGCGTAGGGGGAGACGCCGGCACTGAAGCTTTCTTT
v_call: TRBV5-1; clone_size: .; d_call: TRBD1; j_call: TRBJ1-1; cdr3_aa: CASRVGQGRTEAFF; cdr3_nt: TGCGCCAGCAGGGTCGGACAGGGGAGAACTGAAGCTTTCTTT
v_call: TRBV27; clone_size: .; d_call: TRBD2; j_call: TRBJ2-1; cdr3_aa: CASQIPSGMGVNEQFF; cdr3_nt: TGTGCCAGCCAAATTCCTAGCGGTATGGGCGTAAATGAGCAGTTCTTC
v_call: TRBV4-1; clone_size: .; d_call: TRBD2; j_call: TRBJ2-2; cdr3_aa: CASSQATSGTGELFF; cdr3_nt: TGCGCCAGCAGCCAAGCGACTAGCGGGACCGGGGAGCTGTTTTTT
v_call: TRBV28; clone_size: once; d_call: TRBD1; j_call: TRBJ1-4; cdr3_aa: CASSQGGANEKLFF; cdr3_nt: TGTGCCAGCAGCCAGGGGGGAGCTAATGAAAAACTGTTTTTT
v_call: TRBV7-8; clone_size: .; d_call: TRBD2; j_call: TRBJ2-5; cdr3_aa: CASSQGTSGKDETQYF; cdr3_nt: TGTGCCAGCAGCCAGGGCACTAGCGGGAAGGACGAGACCCAGTACTTC
v_call: TRBV2; clone_size: .; d_call: TRBD1; j_call: TRBJ2-5; cdr3_aa: CASRRQGETQYF; cdr3_nt: TGTGCCAGCAGGCGACAGGGGGAGACCCAGTACTTC
v_call: TRBV27; clone_size: .; d_call: TRBD2; j_call: TRBJ2-7; cdr3_aa: CASSSPGLAGGRPYEQYF; cdr3_nt: TGTGCCAGCAGTTCTCCGGGACTAGCGGGAGGAAGGCCCTACGAGCAGTACTTC
v_call: TRBV5-4; clone_size: .; d_call: TRBD1; j_call: TRBJ2-1; cdr3_aa: CASSSGQGIHEQFF; cdr3_nt: TGTGCCAGCAGCTCGGGACAGGGTATACATGAGCAGTTCTTC
v_call: TRBV5-1; clone_size: .; d_call: TRBD2; j_call: TRBJ2-1; cdr3_aa: CASSRGLAGGSSYNEQFF; cdr3_nt: TGCGCCAGCAGCAGGGGACTAGCGGGAGGGAGCTCCTACAATGAGCAGTTCTTC
v_call: TRBV5-1; clone_size: .; d_call: TRBD2; j_call: TRBJ2-1; cdr3_aa: CASSTSSGDYNEQFF; cdr3_nt: TGCGCCAGCAGCACCTCTAGCGGGGACTACAATGAGCAGTTCTTC
v_call: TRBV5-1; clone_size: .; d_call: TRBD1; j_call: TRBJ1-3; cdr3_aa: CASSLDGQGGGNTIYF; cdr3_nt: TGCGCCAGCAGCTTGGATGGGCAGGGGGGCGGAAACACCATATATTTT
v_call: TRBV5-1; clone_size: once; d_call: TRBD2; j_call: TRBJ2-7; cdr3_aa: CASSLEVGLADHEQYF; cdr3_nt: TGCGCCAGCAGCCTGGAAGTGGGACTAGCAGACCACGAGCAGTACTTC
v_call: TRBV29-1; clone_size: .; d_call: .; j_call: TRBJ1-2; cdr3_aa: CSVDTLRGGYTF; cdr3_nt: TGCAGCGTTGATACTTTAAGAGGTGGCTACACCTTC
v_call: TRBV19; clone_size: .; d_call: .; j_call: TRBJ1-2; cdr3_aa: CASIGGLYGYTF; cdr3_nt: TGTGCCAGTATCGGCGGCCTTTATGGCTACACCTTC
v_call: TRBV28; clone_size: .; d_call: .; j_call: TRBJ1-5; cdr3_aa: CASSLGAGNQPQHF; cdr3_nt: TGTGCCAGCAGCCTTGGGGCGGGCAATCAGCCCCAGCATTTT
v_call: TRBV7-9; clone_size: .; d_call: TRBD2; j_call: TRBJ2-5; cdr3_aa: CASSLRAGVDQETQYF; cdr3_nt: TGTGCCAGCAGCTTACGTGCGGGGGTGGATCAAGAGACCCAGTACTTC
v_call: TRBV7-8; clone_size: .; d_call: .; j_call: TRBJ1-4; cdr3_aa: CASSSQTGPSNEKLFF; cdr3_nt: TGTGCCAGCAGCTCCCAGACAGGCCCCTCAAATGAAAAACTGTTTTTT
v_call: TRBV7-2; clone_size: .; d_call: .; j_call: TRBJ1-6; cdr3_aa: CASRGQASYNSPLHF; cdr3_nt: TGTGCCAGCCGCGGGCAGGCCTCCTATAATTCACCCCTCCACTTT
v_call: TRBV6-5; clone_size: .; d_call: TRBD1; j_call: TRBJ1-3; cdr3_aa: CASSFGQGEGNTIYF; cdr3_nt: TGTGCCAGCAGTTTTGGACAGGGCGAAGGAAACACCATATATTTT
v_call: TRBV7-3; clone_size: once; d_call: TRBD2; j_call: TRBJ2-7; cdr3_aa: CASSLGLAGWYPSYEQYF; cdr3_nt: TGTGCCAGCAGCTTAGGACTAGCGGGATGGTACCCTTCCTACGAGCAGTACTTC
v_call: TRBV5-5; clone_size: .; d_call: TRBD1; j_call: TRBJ1-2; cdr3_aa: CASSAATGGSFYYGYTF; cdr3_nt: TGTGCCAGCAGCGCAGCGACAGGGGGTTCTTTTTACTATGGCTACACCTTC
v_call: TRBV9; clone_size: .; d_call: .; j_call: TRBJ1-5; cdr3_aa: CASSVNQRYSNQPQHF; cdr3_nt: TGTGCCAGCAGCGTCAATCAACGGTATAGCAATCAGCCCCAGCATTTT
v_call: TRBV9; clone_size: .; d_call: .; j_call: TRBJ2-3; cdr3_aa: CASSPSSTQYF; cdr3_nt: TGTGCCAGCAGCCCCTCGAGTACGCAGTATTTT
v_call: TRBV27; clone_size: .; d_call: TRBD2; j_call: TRBJ2-3; cdr3_aa: CASSSLTSDLTDTQYF; cdr3_nt: TGTGCCAGCAGTTCCCTGACTAGCGACCTAACAGATACGCAGTATTTT
v_call: TRBV7-6; clone_size: .; d_call: .; j_call: TRBJ2-7; cdr3_aa: CASSLDSSGAWTPYEQYF; cdr3_nt: TGTGCCAGCAGCTTAGATTCTTCTGGGGCCTGGACCCCCTACGAGCAGTACTTC
v_call: TRBV11-3; clone_size: .; d_call: TRBD2; j_call: TRBJ2-1; cdr3_aa: CASSPGLAGGGSYNEQFF; cdr3_nt: TGTGCCAGCAGCCCGGGACTAGCGGGGGGCGGATCCTACAATGAGCAGTTCTTC
v_call: TRBV7-2; clone_size: .; d_call: .; j_call: TRBJ2-1; cdr3_aa: CASNKQQGYNEQFF; cdr3_nt: TGTGCCAGCAACAAACAACAGGGTTACAATGAGCAGTTCTTC
v_call: TRBV7-2; clone_size: once; d_call: .; j_call: TRBJ1-2; cdr3_aa: CASSLVPGQGYGYTF; cdr3_nt: TGTGCCAGCAGCTTAGTCCCAGGGCAGGGCTATGGCTACACCTTC
v_call: TRBV6-1; clone_size: .; d_call: .; j_call: TRBJ2-7; cdr3_aa: CASSLQGYLYEQYF; cdr3_nt: TGTGCCAGCAGCCTCCAGGGGTACCTCTACGAGCAGTACTTC
v_call: TRBV27; clone_size: .; d_call: TRBD2; j_call: TRBJ2-1; cdr3_aa: CASSFPRTRRGYEQFF; cdr3_nt: TGTGCCAGCAGTTTCCCGAGGACTAGACGTGGGTATGAGCAGTTCTTC
v_call: TRBV5-1; clone_size: .; d_call: .; j_call: TRBJ1-5; cdr3_aa: CASSSGEEGVNQPQHF; cdr3_nt: TGCGCCAGCAGCTCCGGGGAAGAGGGTGTTAATCAGCCCCAGCATTTT
v_call: TRBV5-6; clone_size: .; d_call: TRBD1; j_call: TRBJ1-2; cdr3_aa: CASSSNPTGGRYGYTF; cdr3_nt: TGTGCCAGCAGCTCCAACCCGACAGGGGGGAGGTATGGCTACACCTTC
v_call: TRBV7-9; clone_size: .; d_call: TRBD2; j_call: TRBJ2-1; cdr3_aa: CARAGESNEQFF; cdr3_nt: TGTGCCAGGGCGGGGGAGAGCAATGAGCAGTTCTTC
v_call: TRBV28; clone_size: .; d_call: TRBD2; j_call: TRBJ2-5; cdr3_aa: CASRTSGSQETQYF; cdr3_nt: TGTGCCAGCCGGACTAGCGGCTCCCAAGAGACCCAGTACTTC